What follows are 17 T cell receptor beta chains derived from one specimen sequenced in a study of T cell repertoires in cytomegalovirus infection. In TCRdb, the reads were re-called with MiXCR into one record per CDR3 protein. The sample shows some 160,000 distinct CDR3 sequences, 17% of them seen only once. The sample was CD8+ T cells from PBMCs. The receptors were gathered from a human donor in good health (CMV status not recorded). Some clones in this sample may be carry-over from other donors' samples.

Ten or more counts support this clonotype. The chain combines TRBV6-4 with TRBJ2-3, with 11 bases that match TRBD2. The V and J ends lost 0 bases and 3 bases, in that order; junction bases with no gene match: 11. Germline V lookup: CDR1 MRHNA, CDR2 SNTAGT. The CDR3 runs to 19 residues. This chain's CDR3 is CASSDSAEIAGGPTDTQYF. DNA of the CDR3: TGTGCCAGCAGTGACTCGGCCGAAATAGCGGGGGGGCCGACAGATACGCAGTATTTT.

This chain joins TRBV7-9 and TRBJ2-7, with D perhaps TRBD2 (6 bases). CDR3 length equals 14 residues. V was cut by 5 bases and J by 2 bases, with 13 bases left in between. CDR1 and CDR2 from the germline V gene are SEHNR and FQNEAQ (reference sequence). The CDR3 loop reads CASSVVGGPYEQYF. CDR3 coding DNA: TGTGCCAGCAGCGTCGTCGGGGGACCCTACGAGCAGTACTTC. Full variable domain (outside the CDR3, taken from reference TRBV7-9 and TRBJ2-7): DTGVSQNPRHKITKRGQNVTFRCDPISEHNRLYWYRQTLGQGPEFLTYFQNEAQLEKSRLLSDRFSAERPKGSFSTLEIQRTEQGDSAMYLCASSVVGGPYEQYFGPGTRLTVT.

Only a few counts were recorded for this clonotype. The chain has TRBV28 and TRBJ2-7; D not certain. V lost 6 bases and J lost 5, with 17 bases in between. Germline CDR1 MDHEN, CDR2 SYDVKM. This CDR3 is built from 14 residues. The DNA of the CDR3 is TGTGCCAGCAGGCCCGCTATGGGGTTGGACGAGCAGTACTTC. It yields the protein CASRPAMGLDEQYF. The full variable domain, in which reference TRBV28 and TRBJ2-7 provide the parts outside the CDR3, is DVKVTQSSRYLVKRTGEKVFLECVQDMDHENMFWYRQDPGLGLRLIYFSYDVKMKEKGDIPEGYSVSREKKERFSLILESASTNQTSMYLCASRPAMGLDEQYFGPGTRLTVT.

The chain uses TRBV7-2 and TRBJ2-7; 11 bases match TRBD2. CDR3 length equals 14 residues. V shed 0 bases and J 9 bases; nucleotides not matched to a gene: 4. CDR1 and CDR2 from the germline V gene are SGHTA and FQGNSA. CDR3 coding DNA: TGTGCCAGCAGCTTAGCTAGCGGGGGGGCTGGGCAGTACTTC. Translating it yields CASSLASGGAGQYF.

The chain carries TRBV28 and TRBJ2-7; D uncertain. Trimming stripped 2 bases from V and 4 bases from J, with 21 bases between. Germline V gives CDR1 MDHEN, CDR2 SYDVKM. This CDR3 has 17 residues. CDR3 coding DNA: TGTGCCAGCAGTTTAAGAGATTGGGCAGCCCCTCTGTACGAGCAGTACTTC. Translated: CASSLRDWAAPLYEQYF. Together with reference TRBV28 and TRBJ2-7, the CDR3 gives the full variable domain: DVKVTQSSRYLVKRTGEKVFLECVQDMDHENMFWYRQDPGLGLRLIYFSYDVKMKEKGDIPEGYSVSREKKERFSLILESASTNQTSMYLCASSLRDWAAPLYEQYFGPGTRLTVT.

This clonotype was counted between two and nine times. The chain has TRBV7-2 and TRBJ2-7; 9 bases map to TRBD1. V trimming: 3 bases; J trimming: 2 bases; junction bases outside the gene matches: 5. The CDR3 covers 15 residues. The germline V gene encodes CDR1 SGHTA and CDR2 FQGNSA. CDR3 protein: CASSFYRGRPYEQYF. The CDR3 DNA reads TGTGCCAGCAGCTTTTACAGGGGGCGTCCCTACGAGCAGTACTTC. Full variable domain (outside the CDR3, taken from reference TRBV7-2 and TRBJ2-7): GAGVSQSPSNKVTEKGKDVELRCDPISGHTALYWYRQSLGQGLEFLIYFQGNSAPDKSGLPSDRFSAERTGGSVSTLTIQRTQQEDSAVYLCASSFYRGRPYEQYFGPGTRLTVT.

This chain joins TRBV6-2 or TRBV6-3 and TRBJ2-1; D gene ambiguous. Germline values: CDR1 MNHEY, CDR2 SVGEGT. The CDR3 runs to 15 residues. Trimming took 4 bases from V and 7 from J, leaving 17 bases between them. CDR3 residues: CASSSPYTRANEQFF. CDR3 bases: TGTGCCAGCAGTTCTCCCTATACCCGGGCGAATGAGCAGTTCTTC.

This clonotype came up a few times. This chain connects TRBV7-2 to TRBJ2-7; D not certain. This CDR3 is built from 13 residues. CDR1 is SGHTA and CDR2 is FQGNSA in the germline V gene. The V end was cut by 6 bases, the J end by 2 bases, with 11 bases between. DNA of the CDR3: TGTGCCAGCAGACACCAAGTAGCCTACGAGCAGTACTTC. It specifies CASRHQVAYEQYF.

The chain combines TRBV6-2 or TRBV6-3 with TRBJ2-7; 7 bases agree with TRBD1. Trimming removed 5 bases from V and 5 bases from J; junction bases left unmatched: 9. In germline, CDR1 is MNHEY, CDR2 SVGEGT. The CDR3 spans 14 residues. The CDR3 loop reads CASSQQGQVDEQYF. CDR3 nucleotides: TGTGCCAGCAGTCAACAGGGGCAAGTCGACGAGCAGTACTTC.

The chain links TRBV28 to TRBJ2-4; a weak D match, TRBD1 (5 bases). Germline values: CDR1 MDHEN, CDR2 SYDVKM. V was cut by 5 bases and J by 0 bases, with 11 bases left in between. This CDR3 region has 15 residues. CDR3 in DNA: TGTGCCAGCAGTCGACAGCCTCTAGCCAAAAACATTCAGTACTTC. Translating it yields CASSRQPLAKNIQYF.

The chain joins TRBV6-1 to TRBJ2-5; TRBD2 might be the D (7 bases). There are 14 residues in the CDR3. Germline V gives CDR1 MNHNS, CDR2 SASEGT. The ends were cut back, 7 bases at V and 5 bases at J, with 17 bases in the middle. The CDR3: CASTQGGESETQYF. CDR3 nucleotides: TGTGCCAGCACCCAAGGGGGGGAAAGCGAGACCCAGTACTTC.

This rearrangement joins TRBV28 to TRBJ1-1; 8 bases map to TRBD1. The CDR3 spans 14 residues. CDR1 and CDR2 (germline): MDHEN, SYDVKM. The junction had 6 bases not matched to a gene; V was cut back by 5 bases and J by 4 bases. Here the CDR3 reads CASSEDRVRTEAFF. For the CDR3, the DNA is TGTGCCAGCAGTGAGGACAGGGTACGCACTGAAGCTTTCTTT.

There are a few counts of this clonotype. V is TRBV28 and J is TRBJ2-5; maybe TRBD1 (5 bases). The germline V and J ends were trimmed by 2 bases and 1 base, with 17 bases remaining between them. The CDR3 runs to 17 residues. Per the germline V gene, CDR1 is MDHEN and CDR2 is SYDVKM. The CDR3 reads CASSLPRWGRRQETQYF. The CDR3 region has the DNA TGTGCCAGCAGTTTACCGAGGTGGGGCAGGCGCCAAGAGACCCAGTACTTC. Full variable domain (missing parts from reference TRBV28 and TRBJ2-5): DVKVTQSSRYLVKRTGEKVFLECVQDMDHENMFWYRQDPGLGLRLIYFSYDVKMKEKGDIPEGYSVSREKKERFSLILESASTNQTSMYLCASSLPRWGRRQETQYFGPGTRLLVL.

This clonotype was seen a few times. J is TRBJ2-3 and V is TRBV7-8, with 15 bases matching TRBD2. This CDR3 has 19 residues. The ends lost 5 bases at V and 3 bases at J; junction bases unmatched: 12. Germline V gene sequence: CDR1 SGHVS, CDR2 FQNEAQ. In DNA, the CDR3 is TGTGCCAGCAGCCCGTGGACTAGCGGGAGGGCCTTCCGGACAGATACGCAGTATTTT. Its protein product is CASSPWTSGRAFRTDTQYF.

The chain links TRBV25-1 to TRBJ1-1; possible D gene TRBD1, 6 bases. The ends were cut back, 4 bases at V and 0 bases at J, with 6 bases in the middle. The CDR3 is 13 residues long. The germline CDR1 and CDR2 sequences are MGHDK and SYGVNS. The DNA of the CDR3 is TGTGCCAGCAGTGCAGGGGTGAACACTGAAGCTTTCTTT. It yields the protein CASSAGVNTEAFF.

The chain has TRBV7-1 and TRBJ2-4, with TRBD1 identical over 10 bases. TRBV7-1 is flagged as an ORF with uncertain function. The junction had 7 bases not matched to a gene; V was cut back by 5 bases and J by 6 bases. There are 15 residues in the CDR3. The CDR3 sequence is CASSSLGQGRNIQYF. The DNA for the CDR3 is TGTGCCAGCAGCAGCTTGGGACAGGGGAGAAACATTCAGTACTTC.

The chain recombines TRBV28 with TRBJ2-7; D is perhaps TRBD1 (6 bases). The germline CDR1 and CDR2 sequences are MDHEN and SYDVKM. The length of the CDR3 is 15 residues. The germline V and J ends were trimmed by 3 bases and 2 bases, with 14 bases remaining between them. CDR3 coding DNA: TGTGCCAGCAGTTTGTCCAGGGGTGATCCCTACGAGCAGTACTTC. It codes for CASSLSRGDPYEQYF.